These 4 T cell receptor beta chains came from one sample sequenced in a study of radiation and T cells in renal cell carcinoma. The method was immunoSEQ multiplex PCR; TCRdb's version includes in-frame clones alone and lacks a portion of them. This sample has around 130,000 clones, with approximately 90% found just once. Sample time point: blood 2 weeks post-SBRT. The treatment denotes: 15 Gy SBRT to primary tumor, nephrectomy 4 weeks later. The source material was blood, sampled from a patient whose treatment included radiotherapy and nephrectomy. These receptors were taken from a woman between 70 and 85 years old with renal cell carcinoma.

V and J are TRBV5-4 and TRBJ2-5; 10 nucleotides align to TRBD2. CDR1 and CDR2 (germline): SGHNT, YYREEE (reference sequence). V shed 0 bases and J 2 bases; nucleotides not matched to a gene: 1. The CDR3 totals 15 residues. CDR3 in DNA: TGTGCCAGCAGCTTGGTTAGCGGGGGGCAAGAGACCCAGTACTTC. Translating it yields CASSLVSGGQETQYF. The full variable domain, in which reference TRBV5-4 and TRBJ2-5 provide the parts outside the CDR3, is ETGVTQSPTHLIKTRGQQVTLRCSSQSGHNTVSWYQQALGQGPQFIFQYYREEENGRGNFPPRFSGLQFPNYSSELNVNALELDDSALYLCASSLVSGGQETQYFGPGTRLLVL.

V usage is TRBV4-1 and J usage is TRBJ1-3; D unclear. Germline loops: CDR1 MGHRA, CDR2 YSYEKL. The CDR3 sequence is 13 residues long. V was pared by 6 bases and J by 0 bases, with 6 bases between. The chain's CDR3 is CASSGYSGNTIYF. In DNA, the CDR3 is TGCGCCAGCAGTGGGTACTCTGGAAACACCATATATTTT.

The chain is built from TRBV5-1 and TRBJ2-5, with 7 bases lining up with TRBD1. V trimming: 8 bases; J trimming: 2 bases; junction bases outside the gene matches: 3. CDR3 length: 12 amino acids. Germline CDR1 and CDR2: SGHRS and YFSETQ. CDR3 nucleotide sequence: TGCGCCAGTTCGACAGGGCAAGAGACCCAGTACTTC. Its protein product is CASSTGQETQYF.

This chain uses TRBV6-5 with TRBJ2-1; 9 bases are shared with TRBD1. The V segment lost 6 bases and the J segment 6 bases; nucleotides outside the gene matches: 6. Per the germline V gene, CDR1 is MNHEY and CDR2 is SVGAGI. The CDR3 spans 14 residues. CDR3 sequence: CASRPTQGANEQFF. In nucleotides, the CDR3 is TGTGCCAGCAGGCCAACACAGGGGGCCAATGAGCAGTTCTTC.